A selection of T cell receptor beta chains follows, all from one sample in a study of blood T cell repertoires in COVID-19. Assay: immunoSEQ multiplex PCR; the TCRdb copy retains only in-frame clones and omits some. The table records roughly 400,000 clones, 88% of them present only once. Sequencing used PBMCs or T cells enriched from blood (not recorded which). All receptors come from a woman in her thirties or forties with acute COVID-19. CDR3s include the opening cysteine and the closing phenylalanine or tryptophan. D genes are given only for firm matches. Not every row has a clone size; where given, it reads once, few, many or a size class.

TRBJ1-1 NA NA TRBV27 CASRPGHRVGSTEAFF TGTGCCAGCCGACCGGGACACAGGGTGGGGAGCACTGAAGCTTTCTTT
TRBJ2-5 NA NA TRBV4-1 CASSQDVLETQYF TGCGCCAGCAGCCAAGACGTTCTGGAGACCCAGTACTTC
TRBJ1-5 NA once TRBV2 CASSEARASQPQHF TGTGCCAGCAGTGAAGCGCGGGCTTCTCAGCCCCAGCATTTT
TRBJ2-7 NA NA TRBV7-8 CASSLGGLSSYEQYF TGTGCCAGCAGCTTAGGAGGCCTTAGCTCCTACGAGCAGTACTTC
TRBJ2-5 NA NA TRBV9 CASSQGVGETQYF TGTGCCAGCAGCCAAGGGGTAGGGGAGACCCAGTACTTC
TRBJ2-7 TRBD1 NA TRBV2 CASRSGQGADEQYF TGTGCCAGCAGGTCCGGACAGGGGGCGGACGAGCAGTACTTC
TRBJ2-7 TRBD1 NA TRBV7-9 CASSRRTGGSYEQYF TGTGCCAGCAGCCGACGGACAGGGGGCTCCTACGAGCAGTACTTC
TRBJ1-1 TRBD1 NA TRBV14 CASSQFRGDTEAFF TGTGCCAGCAGCCAATTCAGGGGGGACACTGAAGCTTTCTTT
TRBJ2-2 TRBD1 NA TRBV7-8 CASSLGRGRITGELFF TGTGCCAGCAGCTTAGGCAGGGGGCGAATCACCGGGGAGCTGTTTTTT
TRBJ1-3 NA NA TRBV5-1 CASGPDRNTIYF TGCGCCAGCGGCCCGGACAGAAACACCATATATTTT
TRBJ2-1 TRBD1 NA TRBV19 CASSTGGDYNEQFF TGTGCCAGTAGTACAGGGGGCGACTACAATGAGCAGTTCTTC
TRBJ2-7 TRBD1 NA TRBV5-1 CASSPGQGSTYEQYF TGCGCCAGCAGCCCCGGACAGGGTTCGACCTACGAGCAGTACTTC